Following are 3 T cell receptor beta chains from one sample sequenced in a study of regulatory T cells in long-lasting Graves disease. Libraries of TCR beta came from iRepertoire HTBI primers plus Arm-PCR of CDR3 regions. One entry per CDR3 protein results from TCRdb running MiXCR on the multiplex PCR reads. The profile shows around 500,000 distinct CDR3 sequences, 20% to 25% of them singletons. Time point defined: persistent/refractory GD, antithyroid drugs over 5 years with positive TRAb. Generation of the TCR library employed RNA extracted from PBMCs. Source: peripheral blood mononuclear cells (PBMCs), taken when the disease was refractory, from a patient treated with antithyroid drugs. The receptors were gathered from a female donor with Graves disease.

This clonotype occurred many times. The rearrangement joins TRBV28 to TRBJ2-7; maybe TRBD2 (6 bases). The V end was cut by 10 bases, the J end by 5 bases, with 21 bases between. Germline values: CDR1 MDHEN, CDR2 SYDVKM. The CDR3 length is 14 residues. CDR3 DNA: TGTGCCACCAAAGGGACCAGGAGGGCCCACGAGCAGTACTTC. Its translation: CATKGTRRAHEQYF.

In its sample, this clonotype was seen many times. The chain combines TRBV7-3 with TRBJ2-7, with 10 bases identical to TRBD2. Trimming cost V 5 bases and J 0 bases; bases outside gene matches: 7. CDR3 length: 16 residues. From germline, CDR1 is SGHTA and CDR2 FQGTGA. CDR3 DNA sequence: TGTGCCAGCAGCCTCCCTAGCGGGAGACCCTCCTACGAGCAGTACTTC. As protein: CASSLPSGRPSYEQYF.

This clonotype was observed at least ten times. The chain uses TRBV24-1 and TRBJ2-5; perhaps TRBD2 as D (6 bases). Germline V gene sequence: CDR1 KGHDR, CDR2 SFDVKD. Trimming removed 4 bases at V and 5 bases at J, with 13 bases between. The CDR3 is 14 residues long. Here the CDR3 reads CATSDGGSLETQYF. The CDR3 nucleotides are TGTGCCACCAGTGACGGGGGAAGCTTGGAGACCCAGTACTTC.